This entry is about one TCR beta chain. The source of the sample is a study of blood T cell repertoires in COVID-19. In the study overall: Both acute and convalescent COVID-19 samples were obtained from the United States, Italy and Spain.

Trimming at V came to 4 bases and at J to 5 bases, leaving 4 bases not matched to a gene. Germline V gene data show CDR1 as SGHAT and CDR2 as FQDESV (reference sequence). This CDR3 is 14 amino acids long. Clones were sequenced by immunoSEQ multiplex PCR, and TCRdb holds only the in-frame ones, with some missing. The table has roughly 250,000 clones, around 90% seen once. The sequenced sample consisted of peripheral blood. This chain links TRBV11-1 with TRBJ1-4, with 7 bases that match TRBD1. The sequence was obtained from a man aged 60 to 75 who had recovered from COVID-19. The CDR3 bases are TGTGCCAGCAGCTCCCGGGACAGAAATGAAAAACTGTTTTTT. Encoded protein: CASSSRDRNEKLFF.